What follows are 27 T cell receptor beta chains derived from one specimen sequenced in a study of blood T cell repertoires in COVID-19. Generated by immunoSEQ multiplex PCR, the TCRdb table keeps only in-frame clones and is missing some. This table has roughly 350,000 clones, around 87% appearing once. The sequenced sample was peripheral blood. These receptors all come from a woman aged 45-65 years with active or convalescent COVID-19.

In regard to this clone: Other DNA sequences in this specimen translate into the identical CDR3. The chain uses TRBV6-5 and TRBJ1-1; no definite D call. There are 13 residues in the CDR3. V lost 1 base and J 5 bases, leaving 8 bases between the germline ends. Per germline, CDR1 MNHEY and CDR2 SVGAGI. Here the CDR3 DNA reads TGTGCCAGCAGTTACTATCGAGATACTGAAGCTTTCTTT. It codes for CASSYYRDTEAFF.

This chain uses TRBV4-1 with TRBJ2-4; TRBD1 aligns across 11 bases. This CDR3 comprises 16 residues. Germline loops: CDR1 MGHRA, CDR2 YSYEKL. The V segment lost 3 bases and the J segment 7 bases; nucleotides outside the gene matches: 8. The CDR3, as DNA: TGCGCCAGCAGCCACCTGGGACAGGGGGATCGGAACATTCAGTACTTC. Its translation: CASSHLGQGDRNIQYF.

This chain joins TRBV7-8 and TRBJ2-2; tentatively, D is TRBD2 (6 bases). The CDR3 extends over 17 amino acids. Germline-derived CDR1 and CDR2 are SGHVS and FQNEAQ. Between the trimmed V and J ends, which lost 3 bases and 2 bases, there was a span of 16 bases. The CDR3: CASSFLPGDLNTGELFF. In DNA, the CDR3 is TGTGCCAGCAGCTTTCTACCGGGGGATCTAAACACCGGGGAGCTGTTTTTT. Filled out from reference TRBV7-8 and TRBJ2-2, the complete variable domain reads GAGVSQSPRYKVAKRGQDVALRCDPISGHVSLFWYQQALGQGPEFLTYFQNEAQLDKSGLPSDRFFAERPEGSVSTLKIQRTQQEDSAVYLCASSFLPGDLNTGELFFGEGSRLTVL.

The chain couples TRBV27 to TRBJ2-1, with 7 bases identical to TRBD2. CDR1 MNHEY and CDR2 SMNVEV come from the germline V gene (reference sequence). The CDR3 spans 16 residues. The V and J ends lost 5 bases and 2 bases, in that order; junction bases with no gene match: 9. Here the CDR3 reads CASSPLADLTYNEQFF. The DNA for the CDR3 is TGTGCCAGCAGTCCCCTAGCGGACTTGACCTACAATGAGCAGTTCTTC.

This clone was found once. The chain couples TRBV6-1 to TRBJ1-4; no clear D gene. Trimming pared 3 bases from V and 4 bases from J, leaving 6 bases between. The length of the CDR3 is 13 residues. Germline values: CDR1 MNHNS, CDR2 SASEGT. The DNA of the CDR3 is TGTGCCAGCAGTGACCCAAATAATGAAAAACTGTTTTTT. Translating gives CASSDPNNEKLFF.

The CDR3 loop reads CASSQMTRRTEAFF. The CDR3 DNA is TGTGCCAGCAGCCAAATGACCCGGAGGACTGAAGCTTTCTTT. The chain joins TRBV3-1 (or the pseudogene TRBV3-2) to TRBJ1-1; no reliable D call. The CDR3 is 14 residues long. Trimming removed 2 bases from V and 5 bases from J, with 12 bases in between. Per germline, CDR1 LGHDT and CDR2 YNNKEL (reference sequence).

The chain carries TRBV21-1 and TRBJ1-1. TRBV21-1 is noted as a pseudogene. The CDR3 spans 13 residues. The CDR3 loop is CASERDSRTEAFF. DNA for the CDR3: TGTGCCAGCGAGCGAGATAGTCGGACTGAAGCTTTCTTT.

This clone was counted once. V usage is TRBV5-1 and J usage is TRBJ2-2; D call uncertain. V lost 0 bases to trimming and J lost 0 bases, with 6 bases between them. Germline CDR1 is SGHRS and CDR2 is YFSETQ. The CDR3 length is 15 residues. Here the CDR3 reads CASSLGVANTGELFF. The CDR3 DNA reads TGCGCCAGCAGCTTGGGAGTCGCGAACACCGGGGAGCTGTTTTTT.

The chain employs TRBV10-3 and TRBJ2-3; 9 bases fit TRBD2. Germline V lookup: CDR1 ENHRY, CDR2 SYGVKD. This CDR3 has 13 amino acids. The V segment lost 9 bases and the J segment 3 bases; nucleotides outside the gene matches: 4. The CDR3 DNA reads as TGTGCCATATCGCGGGGGGGGACAGATACGCAGTATTTT. This translates into CAISRGGTDTQYF.

V usage is TRBV28 and J usage is TRBJ2-7; a possible D gene is TRBD2 (5 bases). The germline V and J ends were trimmed by 10 bases and 3 bases, with 19 bases remaining between them. Germline loops: CDR1 MDHEN, CDR2 SYDVKM. The length of the CDR3 is 14 residues. The DNA of the CDR3 is TGTGCCACCGAGGGTCCGGGAAGAGACTACGAGCAGTACTTC. It translates to CATEGPGRDYEQYF.

The chain couples TRBV12-5 to TRBJ2-2, with TRBD1 as a possible D gene (5 bases). The V end lost 5 bases, the J end lost 1 base, and 5 bases lay between the germline ends. Germline CDR1 LGHNT, CDR2 FRNRAP. The CDR3 contains 13 residues. CDR3 in amino acids: CASGQGNTGELFF. CDR3 DNA sequence: TGTGCTAGTGGTCAGGGGAACACCGGGGAGCTGTTTTTT.

This clone was seen a few times. The DNA of the CDR3 is TGCAGCGTTTCCGGGATACTGAACACTGAAGCTTTCTTT. Translation: CSVSGILNTEAFF. The chain joins TRBV29-1 to TRBJ1-1; D unresolved. V was shortened by 5 bases and J by 0 bases, with 10 bases between the two germline ends. The length of the CDR3 is 13 residues. Germline lookup yields CDR1 SQVTM and CDR2 ANQGSEA.

The chain employs TRBV6-6 and TRBJ1-1, with TRBD1 identical over 7 bases. Germline CDR1 MNHNY, CDR2 SVGAGI (reference sequence). The V segment lost 4 bases and the J segment 3 bases; nucleotides outside the gene matches: 2. CDR3 length: 13 residues. The CDR3 DNA reads TGTGCCAGCAGTTGGGACAGCGACACTGAAGCTTTCTTT. Its protein product is CASSWDSDTEAFF.

The chain employs TRBV12-5 and TRBJ1-6; TRBD1 matches at 12 bases. Trimming at V came to 5 bases and at J to 10 bases, leaving 6 bases not matched to a gene. The germline gives CDR1 LGHNT, CDR2 FRNRAP. The CDR3 has 15 amino acids. For the CDR3, the DNA is TGTGCTAGTGGTAACCGGGACAGGGGGCGATCACCCCTCCACTTT. The encoded protein is CASGNRDRGRSPLHF.

The table lists this clone with many counts. The genes are TRBV5-4 and TRBJ1-6, with 7 bases identical to TRBD1. This CDR3 region has 16 residues. With 2 bases clipped from V and 8 bases from J, the junction kept 10 bases outside the gene matches. Germline V gene sequence: CDR1 SGHNT, CDR2 YYREEE (reference sequence). This CDR3 is CASSLIPDRDDSPLHF. The CDR3 nucleotides are TGTGCCAGCAGCTTAATCCCTGACAGGGACGATTCACCCCTCCACTTT.

This clone has just one count. This chain joins TRBV11-3 and TRBJ2-3; a weak D match, TRBD2 (6 bases). This CDR3 is built from 13 residues. Germline CDR1 reads SGHNT; CDR2 reads YENEEA. V was shortened by 1 base and J by 10 bases, with 12 bases between the two germline ends. The CDR3 coding sequence is TGTGCCAGCAGCTTAGCCCCTAGCGCTTCGCAGTATTTT. The encoded protein is CASSLAPSASQYF.

V and J are TRBV5-1 and TRBJ1-5; 9 nucleotides match TRBD1. The CDR3 spans 17 residues. The junction had 6 bases not matched to a gene; V was cut back by 0 bases and J by 2 bases. Germline assignment: CDR1 SGHRS and CDR2 YFSETQ. The chain's CDR3 is CASSLGARTGGNQPQHF. The CDR3 DNA reads TGCGCCAGCAGCTTGGGGGCGAGGACAGGGGGCAATCAGCCCCAGCATTTT.

The rearrangement joins TRBV7-3 to TRBJ2-1; 8 bases are shared with TRBD1. The V segment lost 5 bases and the J segment 9 bases; nucleotides outside the gene matches: 9. CDR3 length: 14 residues. Germline V gene data show CDR1 as SGHTA and CDR2 as FQGTGA. The CDR3 reads CASSIDRGGFEQFF. The CDR3 DNA reads as TGTGCCAGCAGCATCGACAGGGGTGGATTTGAGCAGTTCTTC.

The V gene is TRBV5-1, the J gene TRBJ2-3; 8 nucleotides agree with TRBD2. The CDR3 has 14 residues. After removal of 4 bases from V and 5 bases from J, the junction contained 6 bases not matched to a gene. Germline V gives CDR1 SGHRS, CDR2 YFSETQ. CDR3 region: CASSPRGAGDTQYF. The CDR3 coding sequence is TGCGCCAGCAGCCCGCGGGGGGCGGGAGATACGCAGTATTTT.

The genes are TRBV29-1 and TRBJ2-7; 8 bases align to TRBD1. In germline, CDR1 is SQVTM, CDR2 ANQGSEA. After removal of 4 bases from V and 6 bases from J, the junction contained 5 bases not matched to a gene. The CDR3 runs to 12 residues. The CDR3 here is CSVAETGVEQYF. In DNA form, the CDR3 reads TGCAGCGTTGCTGAGACAGGGGTCGAGCAGTACTTC.

The chain carries TRBV6-2 or TRBV6-3 and TRBJ1-2; unclear D gene. V lost 0 bases and J 4 bases, leaving 15 bases between the germline ends. Germline V CDR1 and CDR2: MNHEY, SVGEGT. CDR3 length equals 16 residues. The CDR3 nucleotides are TGTGCCAGCAGTTACTCGATCTCTACAGACCCCTATGGCTACACCTTC. Residues: CASSYSISTDPYGYTF.

The chain couples TRBV7-2 to TRBJ1-1; a possible D gene is TRBD1 (5 bases). CDR1 is SGHTA, CDR2 FQGNSA, per germline. The CDR3 has 12 residues. Trimming pared 6 bases from V and 6 bases from J, leaving 11 bases between. The CDR3: CASRLQEAEAFF. CDR3 nucleotide sequence: TGTGCCAGCAGGTTACAGGAGGCTGAAGCTTTCTTT.

This clone was observed a single time. The chain employs TRBV14 and TRBJ2-1; 14 nucleotides agree with TRBD2. Trimming cost V 4 bases and J 9 bases; bases outside gene matches: 8. The CDR3 spans 16 residues. Per germline, CDR1 SGHDN and CDR2 FVKESK. The DNA of the CDR3 is TGTGCCAGCAGCCCACCGGGACTAGCGGGAGAGGGTGAGCAGTTCTTC. Protein sequence: CASSPPGLAGEGEQFF. Full variable domain (missing parts from reference TRBV14 and TRBJ2-1): EAGVTQFPSHSVIEKGQTVTLRCDPISGHDNLYWYRRVMGKEIKFLLHFVKESKQDESGMPNNRFLAERTGGTYSTLKVQPAELEDSGVYFCASSPPGLAGEGEQFFGPGTRLTVL.

The gene calls are TRBV21-1 and TRBJ1-2; the table's D call of TRBD1 was not tested on the DNA. TRBV21-1 is reported as a pseudogene. This CDR3 is built from 15 residues. The CDR3 DNA sequence: TGTGCCAGCAGCAAAGTGGGGGACAGGACCGTTGGCTACACCTTC. It codes for CASSKVGDRTVGYTF.

This sequence joins TRBV5-1 and TRBJ1-5; D not resolved. This CDR3 has 15 amino acids. Germline V gene sequence: CDR1 SGHRS, CDR2 YFSETQ. Trimming took 0 bases from V and 3 from J, leaving 10 bases between them. This CDR3 is CASSLVGDPNQPQHF. The CDR3 DNA reads as TGCGCCAGCAGCTTGGTGGGCGACCCCAATCAGCCCCAGCATTTT.

On this clone itself: One end of the junction fails to match germline, which may point to a read error. The genes are TRBV5-5 and TRBJ1-1; D gene unclear. Germline-derived CDR1 and CDR2 are SGHKS and YYEKEE (reference sequence). This CDR3 spans 13 amino acids. DNA for the CDR3: TGTGCCAGCACCTTGGGAGGCGACACTGAAGCTTTCTTT. Its translation is CASTLGGDTEAFF.

This chain uses TRBV7-9 with TRBJ1-3; tentative D call: TRBD1 (6 bases). Germline V gene sequence: CDR1 SEHNR, CDR2 FQNEAQ (reference sequence). Trimming took 5 bases from V and 0 from J, leaving 17 bases between them. The CDR3 contains 17 residues. The CDR3 spells CASSAPAGHISGNTIYF. The CDR3 DNA reads TGTGCCAGCAGCGCCCCAGCGGGACACATCTCTGGAAACACCATATATTTT.